The T cell receptor (beta chain) described here comes from a study of blood T cell repertoires in COVID-19 (TCRdb year 2020). Study-wide context: Samples from collaborators originated in the United States, Italy and Spain and spanned both the acute and convalescent phases of COVID-19. Where HLA class I and class II types were available, the types were taken from metadata supplied by the sample provider, not from assay-based typing. The repertoires were released in a freely available public database meant as a resource for research on the immune response to SARS-CoV-2. The dataset comprised deeply sampled blood TCRbeta repertoires from subjects exposed to, actively infected with, or recovered from COVID-19. The samples were drawn from the first 160 participants of the ongoing ImmuneRACE study and from 950 to 1,500 subjects provided by 6 global collaborators. The prospective study material was composed of cDNA or gDNA derived from T cells, B-cell-depleted T cells, or PBMCs. Sample metadata almost always included a de-identified subject ID, COVID-19 status, age in years and sex. General conclusions and limits of the study: The amount of clinical and demographic metadata varied by source and participant and was provided uncurated.

To note about this clone: There is no known antigen for this receptor. Base qualities are not provided; no much larger clone lies one nucleotide away.

TCRbeta CDR3 regions were amplified from genomic DNA by means of the immunoSEQ Assay, a bias-controlled multiplex PCR. The original pipeline was this. The number of nucleated cells in each sample was estimated by amplification of reference gene primers within the assay. To quantify the absolute abundance of each unique TCRbeta CDR3 rearrangement, sequence reads were collapsed and filtered. For each sample, productive Simpson clonality was calculated as the square root of Simpson's diversity index across productive rearrangements. What TCRdb holds here is the immuneACCESS table cut down to in-frame rearrangements. Part of the clones is not present; checked against another copy, under half of the missing clones reflect an unresolved V gene, and the others are unexplained. That table supplies the V and J calls and clone size; D and trimming were determined from the DNA. Recorded for this sample are some 180,000 clones; roughly 86% of them occurred a single time. Roughly 2.7% of the sample is held by the ten biggest clonotypes.

In Seattle, one collaborating source enrolled patients while the infection was active and tracked those patients longitudinally over the course of disease. Each collaborating institution followed its own protocols to collect whole blood in K2EDTA tubes. For TCRbeta analysis, collaborators shipped samples as frozen whole blood, isolated PBMCs, or DNA extracted from either of those sample types. From its cysteine to its phenylalanine, the CDR3 spans 17 amino acids. Of the read, only the CDR3 DNA is kept; its 51 bases are in frame from base 1. CDR1 and CDR2 (SNHLY, FYNNEI) derive from the germline V gene. V trim: 7 bases; J trim: 0 bases; unmatched bases: 9.

Recombination linked TRBV2 to TRBJ2-5, and TRBD2 matches 12 of the central bases. This clonotype was obtained from a woman of 80 years or more with COVID-19, enrolled during active disease. The sample comprised peripheral blood. The CDR3 corresponds to CASIRLAGGTYQETQYF. The DNA sequence is given as TGTGCCAGCATAAGGCTAGCGGGGGGGACGTACCAAGAGACCCAGTACTTC. Outside the CDR3, residues come from the reference TRBV2 and TRBJ2-5 proteins, so the full variable domain is: EPEVTQTPSHQVTQMGQEVILRCVPISNHLYFYWYRQILGQKVEFLVSFYNNEISEKSEIFDDQFSVERPDGSNFTLKIRSTKLEDSAMYFCASIRLAGGTYQETQYFGPGTRLLVL.